This T cell receptor (beta chain) was recorded in a study of T-cell memory formation after mild COVID-19. With 2 bases clipped from V and 2 bases from J, the junction kept 8 bases outside the gene matches. CDR1 and CDR2 (germline): DFQATT, SNEGSKA (reference sequence). The CDR3 totals 15 residues. General observations from the study: Day 15 to 85 contracting clones showed balanced CD4/CD8; day 15 to 37 expanders favored CD4+. Contracting CD4+ clones lay largely in CM and EM, with CD8+ ones residing in EMRA. The second-wave clones peaking on day 37 were not confirmed as SARS-CoV-2-specific.

Worth noting for this clonotype: Its specificity is unknown.

TCRdb processed the 5' RACE reads anew with MiXCR; each CDR3 protein has one entry. The table has about 560,000 distinct CDR3 sequences, about 20% seen once; the top ten hold about 8.4%. The TCR was taken from an adult woman who had mild COVID-19 (a few samples of this study predate the infection). Cell type and time point are not known. The V and J genes are TRBV20-1 and TRBJ1-2; TRBD1 matches at 7 bases. Input material: PBMCs or a T cell subset sorted from them (not recorded which). The CDR3 protein is CSARPSDRRNYGYTF. CDR3 nucleotides: TGCAGTGCTAGACCCTCGGACAGGCGAAACTATGGCTACACCTTC.